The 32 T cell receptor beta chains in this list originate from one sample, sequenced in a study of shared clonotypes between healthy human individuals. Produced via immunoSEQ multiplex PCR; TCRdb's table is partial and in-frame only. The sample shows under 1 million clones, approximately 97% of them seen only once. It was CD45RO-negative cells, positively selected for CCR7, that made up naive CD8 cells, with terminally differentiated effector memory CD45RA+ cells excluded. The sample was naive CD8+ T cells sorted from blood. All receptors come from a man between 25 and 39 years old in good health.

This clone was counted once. Here the CDR3 DNA reads TGTGCTAGTGGTTTGGGACTAGGGTACAATGAGCAGTTCTTC. Translating gives CASGLGLGYNEQFF. The V call is TRBV12-5, the J call TRBJ2-1; a weak D match, TRBD2 (6 bases). The CDR3 covers 14 residues. Germline values: CDR1 LGHNT, CDR2 FRNRAP. Trimming took off 1 base at V and 4 bases at J, with 8 bases between the two ends.

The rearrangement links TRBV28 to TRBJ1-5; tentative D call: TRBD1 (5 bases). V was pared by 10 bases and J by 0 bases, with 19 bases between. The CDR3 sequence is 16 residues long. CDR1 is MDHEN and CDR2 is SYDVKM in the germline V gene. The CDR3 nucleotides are TGTGCCACCATAGCCGGGGGGAGAGATAGCAATCAGCCCCAGCATTTT. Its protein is CATIAGGRDSNQPQHF.

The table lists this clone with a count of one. In DNA, the CDR3 is TGTGCCAGCAGTGATCGACAGGGCCAATTCACAGATACGCAGTATTTT. It encodes CASSDRQGQFTDTQYF. The rearrangement links TRBV6-1 to TRBJ2-3; the match to TRBD1 covers 7 bases. CDR3 size: 16 residues. The junction had 8 bases not matched to a gene; V was cut back by 3 bases and J by 2 bases. Germline values: CDR1 MNHNS, CDR2 SASEGT.

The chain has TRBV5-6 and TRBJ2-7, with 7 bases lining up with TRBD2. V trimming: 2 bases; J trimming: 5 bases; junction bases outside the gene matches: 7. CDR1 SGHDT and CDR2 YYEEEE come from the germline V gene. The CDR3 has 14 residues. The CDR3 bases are TGTGCCAGCAGCTTAGGACTAGTAAGGAACGAGCAGTACTTC. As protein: CASSLGLVRNEQYF.

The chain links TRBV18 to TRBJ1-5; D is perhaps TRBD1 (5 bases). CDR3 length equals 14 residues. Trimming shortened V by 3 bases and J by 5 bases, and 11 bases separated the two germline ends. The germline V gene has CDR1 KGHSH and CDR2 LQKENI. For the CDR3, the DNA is TGTGCCAGCTCACCGCAGACAGCTGATCAGCCCCAGCATTTT. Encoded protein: CASSPQTADQPQHF.

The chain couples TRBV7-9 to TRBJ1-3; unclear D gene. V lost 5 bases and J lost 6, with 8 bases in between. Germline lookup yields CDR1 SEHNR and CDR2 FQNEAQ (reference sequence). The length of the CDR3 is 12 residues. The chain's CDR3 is CASSLTSNTIYF. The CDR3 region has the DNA TGTGCCAGCAGCCTAACCTCAAACACCATATATTTT.

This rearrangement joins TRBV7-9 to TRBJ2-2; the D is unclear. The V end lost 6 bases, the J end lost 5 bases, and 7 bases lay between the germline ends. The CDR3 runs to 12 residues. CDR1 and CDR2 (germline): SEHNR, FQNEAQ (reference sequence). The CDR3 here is CASRALTGELFF. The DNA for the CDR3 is TGTGCCAGCAGAGCTTTGACCGGGGAGCTGTTTTTT. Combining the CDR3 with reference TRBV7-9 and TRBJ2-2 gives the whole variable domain DTGVSQNPRHKITKRGQNVTFRCDPISEHNRLYWYRQTLGQGPEFLTYFQNEAQLEKSRLLSDRFSAERPKGSFSTLEIQRTEQGDSAMYLCASRALTGELFFGEGSRLTVL.

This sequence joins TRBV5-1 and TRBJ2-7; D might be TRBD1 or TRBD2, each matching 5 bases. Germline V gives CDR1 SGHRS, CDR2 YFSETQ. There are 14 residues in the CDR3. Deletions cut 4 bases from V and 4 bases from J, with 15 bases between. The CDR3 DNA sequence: TGCGCCAGCAGCCAGGGAGTCGGGGTTTACGAGCAGTACTTC. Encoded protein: CASSQGVGVYEQYF.

Here the CDR3 DNA reads TGTGCCAGCAGTTTGGGACAGGTAGATCAGCCCCAGCATTTT. This encodes CASSLGQVDQPQHF. The genes are TRBV28 and TRBJ1-5; 8 nucleotides agree with TRBD1. CDR3 length equals 14 residues. J gave up 5 bases and V 3 bases, and 3 bases lay outside the gene matches. CDR1 MDHEN and CDR2 SYDVKM come from the germline V gene.

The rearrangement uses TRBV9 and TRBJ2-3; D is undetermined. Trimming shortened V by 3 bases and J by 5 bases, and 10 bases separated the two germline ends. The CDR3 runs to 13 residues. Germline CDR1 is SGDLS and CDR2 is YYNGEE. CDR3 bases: TGTGCCAGCAGCGGAAGTGGGTTAGATACGCAGTATTTT. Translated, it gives CASSGSGLDTQYF.

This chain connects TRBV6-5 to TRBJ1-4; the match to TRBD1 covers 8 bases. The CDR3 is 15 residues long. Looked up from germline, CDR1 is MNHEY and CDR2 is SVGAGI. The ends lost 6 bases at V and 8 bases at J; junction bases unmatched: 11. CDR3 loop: CASSQSDRGGEKLFF. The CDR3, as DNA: TGTGCCAGCAGCCAGAGTGACAGGGGTGGGGAAAAACTGTTTTTT.

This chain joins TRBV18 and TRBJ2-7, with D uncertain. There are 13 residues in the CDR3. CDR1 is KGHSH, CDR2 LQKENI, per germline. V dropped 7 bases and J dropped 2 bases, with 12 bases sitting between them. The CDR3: CASFKDGTYEQYF. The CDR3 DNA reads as TGTGCCAGCTTTAAAGACGGAACCTACGAGCAGTACTTC.

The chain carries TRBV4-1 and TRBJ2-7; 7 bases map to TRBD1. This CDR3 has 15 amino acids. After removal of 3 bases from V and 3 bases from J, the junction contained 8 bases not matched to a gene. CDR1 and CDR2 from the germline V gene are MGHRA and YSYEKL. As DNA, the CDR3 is TGCGCCAGCAGCCATCCGGGACAGAGGAACTACGAGCAGTACTTC. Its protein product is CASSHPGQRNYEQYF.

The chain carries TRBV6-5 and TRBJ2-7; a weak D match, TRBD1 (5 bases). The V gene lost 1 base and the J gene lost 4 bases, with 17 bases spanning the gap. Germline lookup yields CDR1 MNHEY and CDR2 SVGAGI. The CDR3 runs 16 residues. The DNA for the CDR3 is TGTGCCAGCAGTTACTTATTCAGGGTTGATATTTACGAGCAGTACTTC. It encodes CASSYLFRVDIYEQYF.

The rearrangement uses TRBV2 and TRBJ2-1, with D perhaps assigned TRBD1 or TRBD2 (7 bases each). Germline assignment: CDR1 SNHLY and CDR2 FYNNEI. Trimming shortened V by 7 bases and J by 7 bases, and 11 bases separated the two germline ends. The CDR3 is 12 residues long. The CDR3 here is CASNQGGNEQFF. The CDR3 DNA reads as TGTGCCAGCAATCAGGGGGGGAATGAGCAGTTCTTC.

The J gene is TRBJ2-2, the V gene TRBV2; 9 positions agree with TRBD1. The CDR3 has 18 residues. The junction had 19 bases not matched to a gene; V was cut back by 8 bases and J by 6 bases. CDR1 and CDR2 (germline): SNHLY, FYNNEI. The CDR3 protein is CASLIPGTGTGNSGELFF. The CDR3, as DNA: TGTGCCAGCCTTATCCCGGGGACCGGGACAGGGAATTCCGGGGAGCTGTTTTTT.

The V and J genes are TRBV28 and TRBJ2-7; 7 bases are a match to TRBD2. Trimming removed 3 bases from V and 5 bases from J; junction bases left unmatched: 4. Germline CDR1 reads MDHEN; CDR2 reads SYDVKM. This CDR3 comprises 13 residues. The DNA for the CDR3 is TGTGCCAGCAGTTTTTGGGAGGGGAACGAGCAGTACTTC. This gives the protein CASSFWEGNEQYF.

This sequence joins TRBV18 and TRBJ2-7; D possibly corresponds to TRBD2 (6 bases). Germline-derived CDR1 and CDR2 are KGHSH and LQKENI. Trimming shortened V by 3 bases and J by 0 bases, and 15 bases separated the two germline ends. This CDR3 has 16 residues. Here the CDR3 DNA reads TGTGCCAGCTCACCGGTGGGGCGGGATCTCTCCTACGAGCAGTACTTC. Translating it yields CASSPVGRDLSYEQYF.

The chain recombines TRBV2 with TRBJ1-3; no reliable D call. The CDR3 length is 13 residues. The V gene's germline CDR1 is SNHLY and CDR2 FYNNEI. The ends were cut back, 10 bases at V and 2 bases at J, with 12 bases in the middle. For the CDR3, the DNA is TGTGCCATCGACCAGGAGGCTGGAAACACCATATATTTT. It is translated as CAIDQEAGNTIYF.

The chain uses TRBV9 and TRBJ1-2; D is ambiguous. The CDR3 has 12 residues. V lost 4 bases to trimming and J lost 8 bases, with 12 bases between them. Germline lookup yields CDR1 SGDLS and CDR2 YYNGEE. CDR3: CASSRRSSGYTF. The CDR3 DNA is TGTGCCAGCAGCCGACGTTCATCCGGCTACACCTTC.

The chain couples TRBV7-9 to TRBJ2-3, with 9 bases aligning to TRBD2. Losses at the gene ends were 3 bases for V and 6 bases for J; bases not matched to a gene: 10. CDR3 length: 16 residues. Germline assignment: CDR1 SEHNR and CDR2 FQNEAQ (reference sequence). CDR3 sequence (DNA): TGTGCCAGCAGCTTCTGGCGGGAGGGCCCAAGGGATACGCAGTATTTT. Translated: CASSFWREGPRDTQYF. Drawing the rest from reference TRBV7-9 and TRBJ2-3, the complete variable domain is DTGVSQNPRHKITKRGQNVTFRCDPISEHNRLYWYRQTLGQGPEFLTYFQNEAQLEKSRLLSDRFSAERPKGSFSTLEIQRTEQGDSAMYLCASSFWREGPRDTQYFGPGTRLTVL.

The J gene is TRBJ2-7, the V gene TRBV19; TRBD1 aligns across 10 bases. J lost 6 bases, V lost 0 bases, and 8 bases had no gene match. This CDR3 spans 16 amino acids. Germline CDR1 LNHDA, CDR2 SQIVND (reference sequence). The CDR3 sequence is CASSIDPLGQGSEQYF. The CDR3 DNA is TGTGCCAGTAGTATAGATCCCCTGGGACAGGGGAGCGAGCAGTACTTC.

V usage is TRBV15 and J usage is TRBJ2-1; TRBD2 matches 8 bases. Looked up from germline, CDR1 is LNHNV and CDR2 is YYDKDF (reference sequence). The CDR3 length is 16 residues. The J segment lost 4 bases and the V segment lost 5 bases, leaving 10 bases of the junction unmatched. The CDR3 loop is CATSLAGTRAYNEQFF. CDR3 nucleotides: TGTGCCACCAGCTTAGCCGGGACTAGAGCATACAATGAGCAGTTCTTC.

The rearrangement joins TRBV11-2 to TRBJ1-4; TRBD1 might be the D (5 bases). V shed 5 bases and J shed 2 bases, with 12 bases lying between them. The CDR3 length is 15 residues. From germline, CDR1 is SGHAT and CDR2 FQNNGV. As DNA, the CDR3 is TGTGCCAGCAGCCGACCAGGGACGACTAATGAAAAACTGTTTTTT. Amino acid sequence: CASSRPGTTNEKLFF.

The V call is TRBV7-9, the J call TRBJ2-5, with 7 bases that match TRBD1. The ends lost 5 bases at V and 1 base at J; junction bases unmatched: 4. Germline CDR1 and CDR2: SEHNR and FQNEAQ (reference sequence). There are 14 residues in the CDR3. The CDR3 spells CASSIGGSQETQYF. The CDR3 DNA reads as TGTGCCAGCAGCATAGGGGGCAGCCAAGAGACCCAGTACTTC.

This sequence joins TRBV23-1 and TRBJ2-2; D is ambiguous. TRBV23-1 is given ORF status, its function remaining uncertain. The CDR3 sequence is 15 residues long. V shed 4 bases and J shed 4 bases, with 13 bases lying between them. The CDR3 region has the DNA TGCGCCAGCAGTCTTTTTCAAAGGACCACCGGGGAGCTGTTTTTT. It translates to CASSLFQRTTGELFF.

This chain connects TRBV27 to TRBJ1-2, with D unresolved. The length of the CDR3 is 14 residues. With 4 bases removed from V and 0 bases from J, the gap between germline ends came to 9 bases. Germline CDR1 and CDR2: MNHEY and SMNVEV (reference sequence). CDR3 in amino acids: CASSSYSTNYGYTF. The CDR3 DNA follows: TGTGCCAGCAGTTCGTACAGCACTAACTATGGCTACACCTTC.

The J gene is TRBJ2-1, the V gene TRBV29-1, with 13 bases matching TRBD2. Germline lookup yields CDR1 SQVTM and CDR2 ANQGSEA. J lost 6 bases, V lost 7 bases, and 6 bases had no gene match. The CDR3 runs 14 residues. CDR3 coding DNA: TGCAGCGCCCCACTAGCGGGAGGGCTCAATGAGCAGTTCTTC. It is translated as CSAPLAGGLNEQFF.

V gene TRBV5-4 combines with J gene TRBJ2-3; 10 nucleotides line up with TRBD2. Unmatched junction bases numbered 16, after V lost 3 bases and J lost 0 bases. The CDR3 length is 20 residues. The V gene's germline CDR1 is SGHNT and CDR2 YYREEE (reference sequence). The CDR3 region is CASSSGVALAGTGSTDTQYF. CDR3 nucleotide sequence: TGTGCCAGCAGCTCGGGCGTGGCACTAGCGGGGACCGGTAGCACAGATACGCAGTATTTT.

DNA of the CDR3: TGTGCCAGCAGCTTAACAGAGAACAATGAGCAGTTCTTC. It translates to CASSLTENNEQFF. This chain uses TRBV7-3 with TRBJ2-1; no clear D. V shed 0 bases and J shed 5 bases, with 5 bases lying between them. The CDR3 sequence is 13 residues long. Germline V CDR1 and CDR2: SGHTA, FQGTGA.

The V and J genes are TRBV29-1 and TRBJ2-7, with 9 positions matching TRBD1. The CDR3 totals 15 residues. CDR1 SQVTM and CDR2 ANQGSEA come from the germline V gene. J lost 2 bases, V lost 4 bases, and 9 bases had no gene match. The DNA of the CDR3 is TGCAGCGTTGGGCATCGCGGACAGGGGACCTACGAGCAGTACTTC. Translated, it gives CSVGHRGQGTYEQYF.

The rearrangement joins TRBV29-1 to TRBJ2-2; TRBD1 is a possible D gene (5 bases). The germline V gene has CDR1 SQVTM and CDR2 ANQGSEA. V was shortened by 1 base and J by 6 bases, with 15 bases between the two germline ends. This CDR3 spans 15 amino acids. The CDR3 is CSVEVGAWTPGELFF. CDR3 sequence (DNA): TGCAGCGTTGAAGTGGGCGCGTGGACACCCGGGGAGCTGTTTTTT.